This entry lists 13 T cell receptor beta chains sequenced from one sample in a study of blood T cells in healthy people across ages. Primed by a sample-barcoded 5' primer and a J-beta primer mix, a second PCR proceeded for about 6 to 12 cycles. Using its own MiXCR run on the 5' RACE reads, TCRdb lists one record per CDR3 protein. The sample includes about 1 million distinct CDR3 sequences, around 43% of them seen just once. Sequencing was done on a sample of blood. These receptors were obtained from a woman aged 55 to 70 in good health.

This chain uses TRBV28 with TRBJ2-5; 9 bases are shared with TRBD2. Germline loops: CDR1 MDHEN, CDR2 SYDVKM. This CDR3 region has 17 residues. The J segment lost 0 bases and the V segment lost 5 bases, leaving 10 bases of the junction unmatched. The CDR3 sequence: CASSPISGSGYQETQYF. For the CDR3, the DNA is TGTGCCAGCAGTCCGATTAGCGGGAGCGGGTACCAAGAGACCCAGTACTTC. The complete variable domain, with remaining parts taken from reference TRBV28 and TRBJ2-5, reads DVKVTQSSRYLVKRTGEKVFLECVQDMDHENMFWYRQDPGLGLRLIYFSYDVKMKEKGDIPEGYSVSREKKERFSLILESASTNQTSMYLCASSPISGSGYQETQYFGPGTRLLVL.

CDR3 protein: CASSLIRTGGIEDTQYF. CDR3 bases: TGTGCCAGCAGCCTTATCCGGACAGGGGGCATAGAAGATACGCAGTATTTT. The rearrangement uses TRBV21-1 and TRBJ2-3; TRBD1 is the table's D call, not checked against the DNA. TRBV21-1 is designated a pseudogene. This CDR3 contains 17 residues.

Comments on this clonotype: Its ends do not fully match the called genes, so a read error is possible. The gene calls are TRBV18 and TRBJ2-5, with D uncertain. The CDR3 runs to 13 residues. Germline lookup yields CDR1 KGHSH and CDR2 LQKENI. CDR3: CASSRGAQEAQYF. CDR3 coding DNA: TGTGCCAGCTCACGTGGAGCACAAGAGGCCCAGTACTTC.

This sequence joins TRBV6-1 and TRBJ1-2; D is perhaps TRBD1 (5 bases). Germline loops: CDR1 MNHNS, CDR2 SASEGT. Trimming took off 4 bases at V and 3 bases at J, with 12 bases between the two ends. The CDR3 extends over 14 amino acids. DNA of the CDR3: TGTGCCAGCAGTGGGTGGCAGGGTGACTATGGCTACACCTTC. Its protein product is CASSGWQGDYGYTF.

The chain carries TRBV6-5 and TRBJ2-5; 10 nucleotides line up with TRBD2. The DNA end is a closer match to TRBJ2-7, so the J assignment may be wrong. The CDR3 consists of 17 residues. Germline V CDR1 and CDR2: MNHEY, SVGAGI. The chain's CDR3 is CASSYSGLASGSYEQYF. Written as DNA, the CDR3 is TGTGCCAGCAGTTACTCCGGGCTGGCTAGCGGGAGCTACGAGCAGTACTTC.

This clonotype was detected once. V gene TRBV2 combines with J gene TRBJ1-4; no definite D call. This CDR3 contains 13 residues. CDR1 and CDR2 (germline): SNHLY, FYNNEI. Trimming stripped 5 bases from V and 5 bases from J, with 9 bases between. The CDR3 DNA follows: TGTGCCAGCAGTAGGGAGAACAATGAAAAACTGTTTTTT. This gives the protein CASSRENNEKLFF.

This clonotype has more than one count but fewer than ten. The chain couples TRBV28 to TRBJ2-7, with 12 positions matching TRBD2. This CDR3 region has 17 residues. Per the germline V gene, CDR1 is MDHEN and CDR2 is SYDVKM. J gave up 7 bases and V 6 bases, and 16 bases lay outside the gene matches. CDR3 protein: CASSPGALAGGVTEQYF. CDR3 nucleotide sequence: TGTGCCAGCAGCCCCGGGGCACTAGCGGGAGGAGTTACTGAGCAGTACTTC.

The CDR3: CATSDLGRGRRNEQFF. CDR3 nucleotide sequence: TGTGCCACCAGTGATTTGGGAAGGGGGCGTCGGAATGAGCAGTTCTTC. The chain has TRBV24-1 and TRBJ2-1, with TRBD1 identical over 7 bases. V lost 0 bases to trimming and J lost 7 bases; unmatched junction nucleotides: 8. Per germline, CDR1 KGHDR and CDR2 SFDVKD. CDR3 length equals 16 residues.

This clonotype was seen only a few times. This chain links TRBV20-1 with TRBJ2-3; no clear D. From germline, CDR1 is DFQATT and CDR2 SNEGSKA (reference sequence). The CDR3 totals 10 residues. DNA for the CDR3: TGCAGATTGGAAGGGGATACGCAGTATTTT. It encodes CRLEGDTQYF.

CDR3 coding DNA: TGTGCCAGCAGTTCCCAGGGGCAGGGAACCTACGAGCAGTACTTC. Its protein is CASSSQGQGTYEQYF. The V call is TRBV6-5, the J call TRBJ2-7, with D possibly being TRBD1 (6 bases). Trimming pared 4 bases from V and 2 bases from J, leaving 15 bases between. This CDR3 comprises 15 residues. Germline V CDR1 and CDR2: MNHEY, SVGAGI.

The V gene is TRBV12-3 or TRBV12-4, the J gene TRBJ2-5, with D possibly being TRBD1 (6 bases). Trimming pared 5 bases from V and 7 bases from J, leaving 17 bases between. CDR3 length: 14 residues. This chain's CDR3 is CASSTQGRVGTQYF. For the CDR3, the DNA is TGTGCCAGCAGTACACAGGGTAGGGTAGGGACCCAGTACTTC.

The V and J genes are TRBV20-1 and TRBJ2-1, with 7 bases fitting TRBD2. The germline V gene has CDR1 DFQATT and CDR2 SNEGSKA (reference sequence). This CDR3 has 13 amino acids. V lost 6 bases, J lost 5 bases, and 7 bases stayed unmatched. This chain's CDR3 is CSAASGINNEQFF. For the CDR3, the DNA is TGCAGTGCCGCGAGCGGGATCAACAATGAGCAGTTCTTC.

This clonotype was detected a few times. This chain connects TRBV27 to TRBJ2-7; 8 bases line up with TRBD2. CDR3 size: 14 residues. The J segment lost 5 bases and the V segment lost 3 bases, leaving 6 bases of the junction unmatched. Germline loops: CDR1 MNHEY, CDR2 SMNVEV (reference sequence). This CDR3 reads CASSFTGGSNEQYF. The DNA of the CDR3 is TGTGCCAGCAGTTTTACGGGAGGGTCCAACGAGCAGTACTTC.